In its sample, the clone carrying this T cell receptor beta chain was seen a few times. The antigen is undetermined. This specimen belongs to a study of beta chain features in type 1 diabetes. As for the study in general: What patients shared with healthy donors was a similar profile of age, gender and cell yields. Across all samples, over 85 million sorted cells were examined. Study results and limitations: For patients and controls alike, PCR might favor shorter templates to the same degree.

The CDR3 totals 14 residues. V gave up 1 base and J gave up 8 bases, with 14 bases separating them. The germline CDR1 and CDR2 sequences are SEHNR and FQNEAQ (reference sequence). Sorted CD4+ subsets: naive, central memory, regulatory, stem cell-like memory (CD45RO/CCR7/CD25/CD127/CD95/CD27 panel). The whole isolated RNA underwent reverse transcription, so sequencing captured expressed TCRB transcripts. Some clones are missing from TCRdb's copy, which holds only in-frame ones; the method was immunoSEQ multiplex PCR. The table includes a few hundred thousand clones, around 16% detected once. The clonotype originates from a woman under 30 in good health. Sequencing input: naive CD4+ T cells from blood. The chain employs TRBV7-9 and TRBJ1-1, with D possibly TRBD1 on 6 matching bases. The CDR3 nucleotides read TGTGCCAGCAGCTTAGAAGGGGGGGGTACCGAAGCTTTCTTT. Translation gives CASSLEGGGTEAFF.